This T cell receptor (beta chain) comes out of a study of T and B cells in COVID-19 patients. The CDR3 loop spans 14 amino acids. The trim removed 6 bases at V and 3 bases at J, leaving 6 bases unmatched. The germline gives CDR1 LNHDA, CDR2 SQIVND (reference sequence). TRB rearrangements were amplified by multiplex PCR with BIOMED2 TRB-A/B primers. MiXCR, applied by TCRdb to the multiplex PCR reads, yields one record per CDR3 protein. The sample carries 9,500 or so distinct CDR3 sequences, approximately 35% recorded once. From blood, about 240-550 ng of genomic DNA served as TRB template. This clonotype was observed a few times.

This TCR was recovered from a human donor with active COVID-19. Sample: blood. V usage is TRBV19 and J usage is TRBJ1-2, with 8 bases aligning to TRBD1. Here the CDR3 reads CASSLGQEYYGYTF. In DNA form, the CDR3 reads TGTGCCAGTAGCTTGGGACAGGAGTACTATGGCTACACCTTC.